The clone carrying this TCR beta chain was seen only a few times. CDR3 size: 13 residues. Germline V gives CDR1 MNHEY, CDR2 SVGAGI. The V and J ends lost 11 bases and 2 bases respectively, with 13 bases between them. The data were obtained in a study of blood T cell repertoires in COVID-19. About the research overall: Spain, Italy and the United States supplied samples that represented acute and convalescent COVID-19.

Method: immunoSEQ multiplex PCR; TCRdb's copy keeps in-frame clones and lacks some. This sample has some 160,000 clones, with roughly 74% found just once. The clonotype comes from a woman older than 75 with acute or convalescent COVID-19. This chain uses TRBV6-5 with TRBJ1-5, with D perhaps TRBD1 (5 bases). The specimen sequenced was peripheral blood. CDR3 bases: TGTGCCTGTTTAAGGGGTGGCAATCAGCCCCAGCATTTT. This gives the protein CACLRGGNQPQHF.